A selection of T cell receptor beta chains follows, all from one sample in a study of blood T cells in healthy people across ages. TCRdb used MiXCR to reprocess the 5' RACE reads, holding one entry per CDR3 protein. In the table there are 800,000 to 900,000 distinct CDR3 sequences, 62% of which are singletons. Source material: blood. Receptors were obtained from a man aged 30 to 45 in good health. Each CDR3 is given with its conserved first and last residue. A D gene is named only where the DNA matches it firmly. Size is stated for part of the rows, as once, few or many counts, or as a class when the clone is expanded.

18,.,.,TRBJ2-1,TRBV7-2,TGTGCCAGCAGCTTAGCCCTTCGAGGGAGGCCCTCCTACAATGAGCAGTTCTTC,CASSLALRGRPSYNEQFF
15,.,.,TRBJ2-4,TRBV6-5,TGTGCCAGCAGTTATAACCCAGTAGCCAAAAACATTCAGTACTTC,CASSYNPVAKNIQYF
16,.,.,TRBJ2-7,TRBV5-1,TGCGCCAGCAGCTCGGAGGGGCTCAGGAGCTCCTACGAGCAGTACTTC,CASSSEGLRSSYEQYF
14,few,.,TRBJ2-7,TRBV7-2,TGTGCCAGCAGCCGTTTAGGGGGGGCCTACGAGCAGTACTTC,CASSRLGGAYEQYF
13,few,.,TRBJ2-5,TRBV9,TGTGCCAGCAGCCCTTTGCCCCAAGAGACCCAGTACTTC,CASSPLPQETQYF
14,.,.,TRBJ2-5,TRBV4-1,TGCGTCAGCAGCCTCCCTGGGGGTAGGAAGACCCAGTACTTC,CVSSLPGGRKTQYF
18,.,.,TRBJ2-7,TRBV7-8,TGTGCCAGCAGCTTAAGAAGGCACCTTTCGATTGACTCCTACGAGCAGTACTTC,CASSLRRHLSIDSYEQYF
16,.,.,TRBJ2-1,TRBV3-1,TGTGCCAGCAGCCAAGACATGACGAGCGGCTACAATGAGCAGTTCTTC,CASSQDMTSGYNEQFF
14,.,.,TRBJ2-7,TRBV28,TGTGCCAGCAGTGTATTACAGGGTCTTAGCGAGCAGTACTTC,CASSVLQGLSEQYF
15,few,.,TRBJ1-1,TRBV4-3,TGCGCCAGCAGCCAAGGGGGACACACGAACACTGAAGCTTTCTTT,CASSQGGHTNTEAFF